This paragraph reports one T cell receptor (beta chain). The antigen is unknown. Compared with germline, one end of the junction differs, possibly owing to a read error. Repertoires were generated with immunoSEQ multiplex PCR, while TCRdb's copy carries only in-frame clones and drops some. Of about 4,700 clones listed, about 82% were seen once; the top ten hold 5.5% to 6%. This record comes from a study of brain metastases from non-small cell lung cancer. Findings and limits, study-wide: Brain metastases had lower T-cell infiltration than primary tumors. Paired brain metastases and primary tumors largely shared TCR repertoires.

The sequencing input was primary lung tumor tissue. The receptor was isolated from a donor at least 40 years old with non-small cell lung cancer.

DNA of the CDR3: TGTGCCTGGAGTTCTACAGGGCGGCAGCTCCAGCATTTT. It codes for CAWSSTGRQLQHF. The genes are TRBV30 and TRBJ1-5, with D possibly matching TRBD1 (6 bases). Germline V gene sequence: CDR1 GTSNPN, CDR2 SVGIG (reference sequence). The CDR3 spans 13 residues.